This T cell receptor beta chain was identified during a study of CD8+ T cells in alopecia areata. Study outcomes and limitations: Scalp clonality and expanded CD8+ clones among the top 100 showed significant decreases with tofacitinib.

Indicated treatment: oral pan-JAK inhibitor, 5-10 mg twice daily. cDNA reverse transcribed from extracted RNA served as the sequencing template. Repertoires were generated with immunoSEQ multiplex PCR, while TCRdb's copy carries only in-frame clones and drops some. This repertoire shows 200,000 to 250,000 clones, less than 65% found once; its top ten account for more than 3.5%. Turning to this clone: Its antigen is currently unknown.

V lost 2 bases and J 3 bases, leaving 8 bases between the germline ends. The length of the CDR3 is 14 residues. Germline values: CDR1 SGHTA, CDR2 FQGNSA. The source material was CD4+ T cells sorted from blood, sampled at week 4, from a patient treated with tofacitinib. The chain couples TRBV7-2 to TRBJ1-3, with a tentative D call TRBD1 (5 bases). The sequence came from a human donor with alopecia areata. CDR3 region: CASSLNGGGNTIYF. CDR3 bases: TGTGCCAGCAGCTTAAACGGGGGTGGAAACACCATATATTTT.